This T cell receptor beta chain stems from a study of shared clonotypes between healthy human individuals. Assay used: immunoSEQ multiplex PCR; TCRdb lists only in-frame clones, some missing. Altogether more than 850,000 clones are present, around 78% being singletons, with the ten largest covering approximately 0.52%. Unmatched junction bases numbered 9, after V lost 7 bases and J lost 4 bases. This CDR3 contains 14 residues. Looked up from germline, CDR1 is MDHEN and CDR2 is SYDVKM. This clone appeared a single time. This TCR came from a man between 18 and 29 years old in good health. Some clones in this sample may be carry-over from other donors' samples. This chain joins TRBV28 and TRBJ1-2; 7 bases match TRBD1. The sequencing input was memory CD4+ T cells from PBMCs. Noted subset: CD45RA-negative fraction. The CDR3 spells CASNRQGGSYGYTF. CDR3 bases: TGTGCCAGCAATCGACAGGGCGGTAGCTATGGCTACACCTTC.